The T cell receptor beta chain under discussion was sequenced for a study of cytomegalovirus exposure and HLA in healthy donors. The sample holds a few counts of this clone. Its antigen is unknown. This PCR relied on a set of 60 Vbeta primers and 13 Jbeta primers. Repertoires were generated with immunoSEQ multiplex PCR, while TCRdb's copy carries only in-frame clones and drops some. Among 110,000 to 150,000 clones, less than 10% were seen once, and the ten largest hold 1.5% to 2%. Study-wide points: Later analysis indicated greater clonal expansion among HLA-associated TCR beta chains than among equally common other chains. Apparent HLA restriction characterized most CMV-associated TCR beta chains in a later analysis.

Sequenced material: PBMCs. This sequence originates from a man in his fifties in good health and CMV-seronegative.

The CDR3 nucleotides read TGTGCCAGCACCGGACAGGGTGTGGATACGCAGTATTTT. Its protein is CASTGQGVDTQYF. The chain joins TRBV5-4 to TRBJ2-3, with 8 positions matching TRBD1. The V segment lost 6 bases and the J segment 6 bases; nucleotides outside the gene matches: 6. The CDR3 loop spans 13 amino acids. Per germline, CDR1 SGHNT and CDR2 YYREEE (reference sequence).